One and the same sample provided the 32 T cell receptor beta chains below, sequenced in a study of T cells in Graves' hyperthyroidism and ophthalmopathy. Amplification targeted TCR beta CDR3 regions from RNA transcripts. Carried out on the TCR CDR3, a first-round RT-PCR used the HTBI primer set. MiXCR was run by TCRdb on the multiplex PCR reads, yielding one entry per CDR3 protein. The profile shows about 640,000 distinct CDR3 sequences, around 20% of them singletons. Sequenced: blood. The origin of the receptors is a man aged 25-40 years with Graves' ophthalmopathy.

The chain couples TRBV27 to TRBJ2-3; D possibly corresponds to TRBD2 (6 bases). Germline-derived CDR1 and CDR2 are MNHEY and SMNVEV (reference sequence). V shed 8 bases and J shed 6 bases, with 15 bases lying between them. CDR3 length: 13 amino acids. In DNA form, the CDR3 reads TGTGCCAGCCGGGACTTCCACGCGGATACGCAGTATTTT. Protein: CASRDFHADTQYF.

Only a few counts were recorded for this clonotype. The chain employs TRBV4-1 and TRBJ2-7; the match to TRBD2 covers 13 bases. V was pared by 1 base and J by 3 bases, with 12 bases of the junction left unmatched. The CDR3 has 19 residues. Germline V gene data show CDR1 as MGHRA and CDR2 as YSYEKL. As DNA, the CDR3 is TGCGCCAGCAGCCAAGTCGCAACTAGCGGGAGGGCCCTCCTCTACGAGCAGTACTTC. Amino acid sequence: CASSQVATSGRALLYEQYF.

In its sample, this clonotype was seen many times. V gene TRBV29-1 combines with J gene TRBJ1-2; possible D gene TRBD1, 6 bases. V lost 7 bases to trimming and J lost 1 base, with 19 bases between them. Germline-derived CDR1 and CDR2 are SQVTM and ANQGSEA. There are 15 residues in the CDR3. CDR3 residues: CSAGQLPSLNYGYTF. CDR3 in DNA: TGCAGCGCTGGACAGCTTCCTTCCCTTAACTATGGCTACACCTTC.

The chain joins TRBV5-1 to TRBJ2-5, with 7 bases identical to TRBD2. CDR3 size: 16 residues. Germline loops: CDR1 SGHRS, CDR2 YFSETQ. J was trimmed by 4 bases and V by 4 bases; bases with no gene match: 13. CDR3: CASSPPTGRGAETQYF. In DNA form, the CDR3 reads TGCGCCAGCAGCCCCCCAACGGGGAGGGGTGCAGAGACCCAGTACTTC.

This chain links TRBV6-1 with TRBJ2-1, with 9 bases lining up with TRBD1. Germline V gene data show CDR1 as MNHNS and CDR2 as SASEGT. This CDR3 has 17 residues. With 5 bases clipped from V and 15 bases from J, the junction kept 23 bases outside the gene matches. This CDR3 reads CASSPTLQGASALGPFF. In nucleotides, the CDR3 is TGTGCCAGCAGTCCGACACTACAGGGGGCTTCGGCCTTAGGACCGTTCTTC.

J is TRBJ2-5 and V is TRBV7-9, with TRBD1 matching over 7 bases. Trimming removed 4 bases from V and 9 bases from J; junction bases left unmatched: 14. Germline V lookup: CDR1 SEHNR, CDR2 FQNEAQ (reference sequence). This CDR3 has 15 residues. DNA for the CDR3: TGTGCCAGCAGCTCATACGGGACAGCCGATTTCCCCCAGTACTTC. This encodes CASSSYGTADFPQYF. The full variable domain, its missing parts supplied by reference TRBV7-9 and TRBJ2-5, is DTGVSQNPRHKITKRGQNVTFRCDPISEHNRLYWYRQTLGQGPEFLTYFQNEAQLEKSRLLSDRFSAERPKGSFSTLEIQRTEQGDSAMYLCASSSYGTADFPQYFGPGTRLLVL.

The rearrangement links TRBV6-1 to TRBJ2-1, with D tentatively TRBD1 (5 bases). The CDR3 consists of 14 residues. Germline-derived CDR1 and CDR2 are MNHNS and SASEGT. Trimming took 7 bases from V and 3 from J, leaving 13 bases between them. The CDR3: CASTNPGYYNEQFF. In DNA, the CDR3 is TGTGCCAGCACAAACCCAGGGTACTACAATGAGCAGTTCTTC.

The chain recombines TRBV27 with TRBJ1-6; D is unresolved. The CDR3 spans 15 residues. From germline, CDR1 is MNHEY and CDR2 SMNVEV (reference sequence). Deletions cut 4 bases from V and 9 bases from J, with 16 bases between. CDR3 protein: CASSSRALGFSPLHF. The CDR3 coding sequence is TGTGCCAGCAGTTCCCGGGCCCTGGGCTTTTCACCCCTCCACTTT.

The rearrangement links TRBV5-1 to TRBJ2-1, with 8 bases matching TRBD2. The V gene end was trimmed by 4 bases and the J gene end by 0 bases; junction bases not matched to a gene: 6. Germline CDR1 reads SGHRS; CDR2 reads YFSETQ. CDR3 size: 16 residues. The CDR3 here is CASSRAGDPSYNEQFF. In DNA, the CDR3 is TGCGCCAGCAGCCGAGCGGGAGACCCCTCCTACAATGAGCAGTTCTTC.

The V gene is TRBV2, the J gene TRBJ1-5, with no clear D. CDR3 length equals 13 residues. V was trimmed by 7 bases and J by 1 base, leaving 8 bases between them. The germline V gene encodes CDR1 SNHLY and CDR2 FYNNEI. The CDR3 DNA reads TGTGCCAGCAAAAGGATGAGCAATCAGCCCCAGCATTTT. It is translated as CASKRMSNQPQHF.

This clonotype was seen at least ten times. This chain uses TRBV7-2 with TRBJ1-6, with TRBD1 identical over 7 bases. CDR3 length: 17 amino acids. The V gene end was trimmed by 2 bases and the J gene end by 6 bases; junction bases not matched to a gene: 10. Germline V gene data show CDR1 as SGHTA and CDR2 as FQGNSA. CDR3: CASSLRQGRGGNSPLHF. Here the CDR3 DNA reads TGTGCCAGCAGCTTAAGACAGGGACGAGGGGGTAATTCACCCCTCCACTTT.

This clonotype showed up just a few times. This chain uses TRBV5-5 with TRBJ2-6; D tentatively fits TRBD1 or TRBD2 (5 bases each). CDR1 and CDR2 from the germline V gene are SGHKS and YYEKEE (reference sequence). This CDR3 has 15 amino acids. V was clipped by 4 bases and J by 4 bases, with 12 bases between them. The CDR3 region is CASSLSGTGANVLTF. For the CDR3, the DNA is TGTGCCAGCAGCCTGTCAGGGACCGGGGCCAACGTCCTGACTTTC. Full variable domain (remainder filled in from reference TRBV5-5 and TRBJ2-6): DAGVTQSPTHLIKTRGQQVTLRCSPISGHKSVSWYQQVLGQGPQFIFQYYEKEERGRGNFPDRFSARQFPNYSSELNVNALLLGDSALYLCASSLSGTGANVLTFGAGSRLTVL.

The rearrangement uses TRBV19 and TRBJ1-5; D gene unclear. With 7 bases removed from V and 6 bases from J, the gap between germline ends came to 22 bases. This CDR3 is built from 16 residues. Germline loops: CDR1 LNHDA, CDR2 SQIVND (reference sequence). CDR3 coding DNA: TGTGCCAGTACCTCAATGCCTAGCGAGGGATCTCAGCCCCAGCATTTT. Translated, it gives CASTSMPSEGSQPQHF.

The chain joins TRBV15 to TRBJ2-7, with 10 bases that match TRBD1. Germline loops: CDR1 LNHNV, CDR2 YYDKDF (reference sequence). The trim removed 5 bases at V and 3 bases at J, leaving 4 bases unmatched. The CDR3 length is 14 residues. Here the CDR3 reads CATSPRTGGYEQYF. The CDR3 bases are TGTGCCACCAGCCCCCGGACAGGGGGCTACGAGCAGTACTTC.

This clonotype was seen more than once but under ten times. This chain uses TRBV12-3 or TRBV12-4 with TRBJ2-7, with 13 bases lining up with TRBD2. The CDR3 runs to 16 residues. The trim removed 6 bases at V and 4 bases at J, leaving 9 bases unmatched. The CDR3 spells CASSPRLAGGGYEQYF. The CDR3 DNA reads TGTGCCAGCAGCCCGAGACTAGCGGGAGGAGGGTACGAGCAGTACTTC.

This clonotype has a single count. This may be a read error, as it is one base from a much larger clone. The chain links TRBV5-6 to TRBJ2-1; the D gene is possibly TRBD1 (5 bases). Trimming removed 2 bases at V and 10 bases at J, with 7 bases between. This CDR3 is built from 11 residues. CDR1 is SGHDT and CDR2 is YYEEEE in the germline V gene. In DNA form, the CDR3 reads TGTGCCAGCAGCTTACAGGAGGAGCAGTTCTTC. Translation gives CASSLQEEQFF.

This clonotype was observed many times. V is TRBV20-1 and J is TRBJ2-3, with D tentatively TRBD2 (5 bases). V gave up 1 base and J gave up 1 base, with 12 bases separating them. Per germline, CDR1 DFQATT and CDR2 SNEGSKA (reference sequence). The CDR3 has 15 amino acids. CDR3: CSARVGSVGTDTQYF. CDR3 DNA: TGCAGTGCTAGAGTTGGGAGCGTCGGCACAGATACGCAGTATTTT.

A few counts support this clonotype. Germline is not matched at one junction end, which may reflect a read error. The chain carries TRBV7-9 and TRBJ1-2; tentatively, D is TRBD1 (5 bases). This CDR3 contains 15 residues. The germline V gene has CDR1 SEHNR and CDR2 FQNEAQ (reference sequence). For the CDR3, the DNA is TGTGCCAGCAGTCGACTGACAGAAAGTAACTATGGCCACACCTTC. Translation: CASSRLTESNYGHTF. The full variable domain, with the rest looked up from reference TRBV7-9 and TRBJ1-2, is DTGVSQNPRHKITKRGQNVTFRCDPISEHNRLYWYRQTLGQGPEFLTYFQNEAQLEKSRLLSDRFSAERPKGSFSTLEIQRTEQGDSAMYLCASSRLTESNYGHTFGSGTRLTVV.

V usage is TRBV19 and J usage is TRBJ2-7; D is undetermined. The germline V gene has CDR1 LNHDA and CDR2 SQIVND (reference sequence). Deletions cut 4 bases from V and 7 bases from J, with 14 bases between. The CDR3 extends over 13 amino acids. The CDR3 spells CASSTVLSGEQYF. DNA of the CDR3: TGTGCCAGTAGTACCGTTTTGTCCGGGGAGCAGTACTTC. The variable domain in full, with the rest retrieved from reference TRBV19 and TRBJ2-7, is DGGITQSPKYLFRKEGQNVTLSCEQNLNHDAMYWYRQDPGQGLRLIYYSQIVNDFQKGDIAEGYSVSREKKESFPLTVTSAQKNPTAFYLCASSTVLSGEQYFGPGTRLTVT.

This clonotype was observed many times. The gene calls are TRBV18 and TRBJ1-1; 7 nucleotides align to TRBD1. The CDR3 covers 15 residues. The germline V gene has CDR1 KGHSH and CDR2 LQKENI. Losses at the gene ends were 6 bases for V and 0 bases for J; bases not matched to a gene: 7. The CDR3 is CASSREQGMNTEAFF. The DNA for the CDR3 is TGTGCCAGCTCGCGGGAACAGGGGATGAACACTGAAGCTTTCTTT.

This clonotype was seen at least ten times. This chain links TRBV11-2 with TRBJ2-7; tentative D call: TRBD1 (5 bases). This CDR3 region has 14 residues. Between the trimmed V and J ends, which lost 3 bases and 2 bases, there was a span of 11 bases. The germline V gene has CDR1 SGHAT and CDR2 FQNNGV. The CDR3 DNA reads as TGTGCCAGCAGCTTTATAGGGGCTACCTACGAGCAGTACTTC. Translation: CASSFIGATYEQYF.

The table lists this clonotype with a few counts. The chain couples TRBV11-2 to TRBJ2-1; D unclear. The CDR3 totals 14 residues. Germline values: CDR1 SGHAT, CDR2 FQNNGV. V was pared by 3 bases and J by 0 bases, with 6 bases between. CDR3 region: CASSFDPSYNEQFF. CDR3 bases: TGTGCCAGCAGCTTCGACCCCTCCTACAATGAGCAGTTCTTC.

This clonotype was seen ten or more times. CDR3 loop: CASSLAGKSDTDTQYF. CDR3 coding DNA: TGCGCCAGCAGCCTAGCAGGGAAGTCCGACACAGATACGCAGTATTTT. The V and J genes are TRBV5-1 and TRBJ2-3, with D perhaps TRBD1 or TRBD2 (5 bases each). Germline values: CDR1 SGHRS, CDR2 YFSETQ. V lost 4 bases and J 2 bases, leaving 17 bases between the germline ends. The CDR3 is 16 residues long.

This clonotype appeared a few times. The chain recombines TRBV7-9 with TRBJ1-3; D is uncertain. CDR3 length equals 14 residues. CDR1 and CDR2 from the germline V gene are SEHNR and FQNEAQ (reference sequence). Trimming stripped 4 bases from V and 7 bases from J, with 14 bases between. For the CDR3, the DNA is TGTGCCAGCAGCTCGCCTCACACCCTGAACACCATATATTTT. It specifies CASSSPHTLNTIYF.

This clonotype was counted only a few times. This chain connects TRBV7-2 to TRBJ2-7, with 8 nucleotides matching TRBD1. Germline V CDR1 and CDR2: SGHTA, FQGNSA. V lost 6 bases to trimming and J lost 9 bases; unmatched junction nucleotides: 13. The CDR3 is 14 amino acids. The CDR3 loop reads CASRSPGQERGQYF. CDR3 nucleotide sequence: TGTGCCAGCAGGAGCCCGGGACAGGAAAGGGGGCAGTACTTC.

This chain links TRBV5-1 with TRBJ1-4; perhaps TRBD1 as D (5 bases). Germline lookup yields CDR1 SGHRS and CDR2 YFSETQ. V shed 1 base and J shed 8 bases, with 21 bases lying between them. The CDR3 consists of 17 residues. DNA for the CDR3: TGCGCCAGCAGCTTGAGTAGTGGTGGAGGGGATGTAGAAAAACTGTTTTTT. Encoded protein: CASSLSSGGGDVEKLFF. The whole variable domain, filled in from reference TRBV5-1 and TRBJ1-4, reads KAGVTQTPRYLIKTRGQQVTLSCSPISGHRSVSWYQQTPGQGLQFLFEYFSETQRNKGNFPGRFSGRQFSNSRSEMNVSTLELGDSALYLCASSLSSGGGDVEKLFFGSGTQLSVL.

The chain employs TRBV28 and TRBJ1-2; D possibly corresponds to TRBD1 (5 bases). Germline CDR1 and CDR2: MDHEN and SYDVKM. The V and J ends lost 5 bases and 6 bases respectively, with 10 bases between them. The length of the CDR3 is 12 residues. The CDR3 bases are TGTGCCAGCAGTCCCCAGGGACATGGCTACACCTTC. It encodes CASSPQGHGYTF.

This clonotype occurred a few times. V usage is TRBV30 and J usage is TRBJ1-3; D unresolved. With 5 bases removed from V and 2 bases from J, the gap between germline ends came to 16 bases. This CDR3 is 15 amino acids long. CDR1 and CDR2 from the germline V gene are GTSNPN and SVGIG (reference sequence). Here the CDR3 reads CAWLQAPGAGNTIYF. As DNA, the CDR3 is TGTGCCTGGCTTCAAGCTCCCGGGGCTGGAAACACCATATATTTT.

This clonotype showed up just a few times. The V call is TRBV5-1, the J call TRBJ1-1; D is uncertain. Germline V gene lookup returns CDR1 SGHRS and CDR2 YFSETQ. With 0 bases removed from V and 8 bases from J, the gap between germline ends came to 11 bases. The CDR3 sequence is 13 residues long. The DNA for the CDR3 is TGCGCCAGCAGCTTGGTCGGCTCGGGAGAAGCTTTCTTT. It specifies CASSLVGSGEAFF.

This clonotype was detected only a few times. The chain has TRBV10-3 and TRBJ1-6; 8 nucleotides match TRBD1. This CDR3 comprises 14 residues. Germline V gene lookup returns CDR1 ENHRY and CDR2 SYGVKD. After removal of 11 bases from V and 7 bases from J, the junction contained 10 bases not matched to a gene. In DNA, the CDR3 is TGTGCCGTTCAGGGGGCAAGGGAGAATTCACCCCTCCACTTT. Translated, it gives CAVQGARENSPLHF.

There are a few counts of this clonotype. The V gene is TRBV28, the J gene TRBJ2-7; the match to TRBD2 covers 12 bases. CDR1 and CDR2 from the germline V gene are MDHEN and SYDVKM. This CDR3 has 16 residues. J gave up 3 bases and V 3 bases, and 6 bases lay outside the gene matches. DNA for the CDR3: TGTGCCAGCAGTTTTCAGGGACTAGCGGGTTTCTACGAGCAGTACTTC. Amino acid sequence: CASSFQGLAGFYEQYF. Full variable domain (rest looked up from reference TRBV28 and TRBJ2-7): DVKVTQSSRYLVKRTGEKVFLECVQDMDHENMFWYRQDPGLGLRLIYFSYDVKMKEKGDIPEGYSVSREKKERFSLILESASTNQTSMYLCASSFQGLAGFYEQYFGPGTRLTVT.

This clonotype has only one observation. The CDR3 region is CASSLNRARPGNTIYF. CDR3 nucleotide sequence: TGTGCCAGCAGCTTAAACAGGGCTCGTCCTGGAAACACCATATATTTT. This chain connects TRBV5-5 to TRBJ1-3; possibly TRBD1 for D (6 bases). V shed 2 bases and J shed 2 bases, with 14 bases lying between them. This CDR3 region has 16 residues. Germline assignment: CDR1 SGHKS and CDR2 YYEKEE (reference sequence). Full variable domain (remainder filled in from reference TRBV5-5 and TRBJ1-3): DAGVTQSPTHLIKTRGQQVTLRCSPISGHKSVSWYQQVLGQGPQFIFQYYEKEERGRGNFPDRFSARQFPNYSSELNVNALLLGDSALYLCASSLNRARPGNTIYFGEGSWLTVV.